Listed below are T cell receptor beta chains from one sample, sequenced in a study of Tregs in tolerant kidney transplant recipients. No antigens are known for them. TCRdb's copy holds only in-frame clones and misses some; the assay was immunoSEQ multiplex PCR. The sample records tens of thousands of clones, 95% being singletons. Sequences were obtained from Tregs from blood cultured with allogeneic cells. The source is a human donor in good health. Each CDR3 is given with its conserved first and last residue. D genes are given only for firm matches. Only some rows state a clone size, as once, few, many or a class for expanded clones.

j_call | clone_size | d_call | v_call | cdr3_nt | cdr3_aa
TRBJ2-5 | - | TRBD1 | TRBV7-3 | TGTGCCAGCAGCCTAGGGACAGGGTGGGAGACCCAGTACTTC | CASSLGTGWETQYF
TRBJ1-3 | - | - | TRBV7-6 | TGTGCCAGCAGCTTAGCGGCGGGGGCCTCTGGAAACACCATATATTTT | CASSLAAGASGNTIYF
TRBJ2-4 | - | TRBD2 | TRBV10-2 | TGCGCCACCGGGAGGGGGATAGCGGGAGGGCGAACCAAAAACATTCAGTACTTC | CATGRGIAGGRTKNIQYF
TRBJ2-3 | - | TRBD1 | TRBV5-1 | TGCGCCAGCAGTCAAGGGGGCGTTTGGGATACGCAGTATTTT | CASSQGGVWDTQYF
TRBJ1-5 | - | TRBD1 | TRBV6-1 | TGTGCCAGCAGTCTACAGGGGATGGGGATTCAGCCCCAGCATTTT | CASSLQGMGIQPQHF
TRBJ1-4 | - | - | TRBV25-1 | TGTGCCAGCAGTAGGGAATGGGGGCGGGAAAAACTGTTTTTT | CASSREWGREKLFF
TRBJ2-1 | - | - | TRBV18 | TGTGCCAGCTCACCTTCCTACAGCGGGAATGAGCAGTTCTTC | CASSPSYSGNEQFF
TRBJ2-1 | - | - | TRBV7-3 | TGTGCCAGCAGCTTAGCCCGGGGAGGGGGTAATGAGCAGTTCTTC | CASSLARGGGNEQFF
TRBJ2-7 | - | TRBD1 | TRBV19 | TGTGCCAGTAGTATTAGAAGGGGACAGGGGGCCTACGAGCAGTACTTC | CASSIRRGQGAYEQYF
TRBJ2-5 | - | - | TRBV14 | TGTGCCAGCAGCCGATGGGGGGACGGGCATGAGACCCAGTACTTC | CASSRWGDGHETQYF
TRBJ1-1 | - | - | TRBV7-9 | TGTGCCAGCAGCTCGTCGGGACGGAACACTGAAGCTTTCTTT | CASSSSGRNTEAFF
TRBJ1-1 | - | - | TRBV2 | TGTGCCAGCGGGGGGCGGCCACGCGGAACTGAAGCTTTCTTT | CASGGRPRGTEAFF
TRBJ1-5 | - | - | TRBV6-5 | TGTGCCAGTAAGAGTCCAGGGAGCAATCAGCCCCAGCATTTT | CASKSPGSNQPQHF
TRBJ2-5 | - | - | TRBV11-2 | TGTGCCAGCAGCTTAGAGGGGGGACGACCGTACCAAGAGACCCAGTACTTC | CASSLEGGRPYQETQYF
TRBJ2-5 | - | TRBD2 | TRBV4-2 | TGTGCCAGCAGCCAGGGACTCGCGGGAGGGGGTGAGACCCAGTACTTC | CASSQGLAGGGETQYF
TRBJ1-4 | - | - | TRBV5-5 | TGTGCCAGCAGCTCGCAAGGTGCAACTAATGAAAAACTGTTTTTT | CASSSQGATNEKLFF
TRBJ1-5 | - | TRBD1 | TRBV4-2 | TGTGCCAGCAGCCAAGATTTGGACAGGGGGCTTAGAAATCAGCCCCAGCATTTT | CASSQDLDRGLRNQPQHF
TRBJ1-5 | - | TRBD1 | TRBV19 | TGTGCCAGTAGCCCAAGGACAGGAAAAGCCCTAAGAGGGACCCAGCATTTT | CASSPRTGKALRGTQHF
TRBJ1-2 | - | TRBD1 | TRBV6-5 | TGTGCCAGCAGTTACTTAACGGGACAGGTCTATGGCTACACCTTC | CASSYLTGQVYGYTF
TRBJ2-7 | - | - | TRBV5-1 | TGCGCCAGCAGCTTTCGGGCAGCCTCAAGCTCCTACGAGCAGTACTTC | CASSFRAASSSYEQYF
TRBJ2-5 | once | - | TRBV5-1 | TGCGCCAGTACGCGAGACGGCCCTCCGGAGACCCAGTACTTC | CASTRDGPPETQYF
TRBJ2-5 | - | - | TRBV15 | TGTGCCACCAGCAGAGGTCAAGGGGGACCGGGGGAGACCCAGTACTTC | CATSRGQGGPGETQYF
TRBJ2-2 | - | - | TRBV5-1 | TGCGCCAGCAGCTTAGAGGTAACCGGGGAGCTGTTTTTT | CASSLEVTGELFF
TRBJ2-1 | - | TRBD2 | TRBV10-3 | TGTGCCATCAGGACTAGCCCCAACAATGAGCAGTTCTTC | CAIRTSPNNEQFF
TRBJ1-1 | few | - | TRBV7-9 | TGTGCCAGCAGCTTGGAGTTTGACGGCGCCGAAGCTTTCTTT | CASSLEFDGAEAFF
TRBJ2-7 | few | - | TRBV7-6 | TGTGCCAGCAGCTTAGCGGGACACCGTTCCTACGAGCAGTACTTC | CASSLAGHRSYEQYF
TRBJ2-7 | - | TRBD2 | TRBV18 | TGTGCCAGCTCATCCGGGACTAGCTACGAGCAGTACTTC | CASSSGTSYEQYF
TRBJ2-5 | - | TRBD2 | TRBV9 | TGTGCCAGCAGCGCTCCCCTCGGACTAGCGGAAGAGACCCAGTACTTC | CASSAPLGLAEETQYF
TRBJ2-7 | - | - | TRBV11-2 | TGTGCCAGCAAAACGGAGGGGGCCTACGAGCAGTACTTC | CASKTEGAYEQYF
TRBJ2-2 | - | - | TRBV5-1 | TGCGCCAGCAGCCTCGTCGGTGGGAGTAACACCGGGGAGCTGTTTTTT | CASSLVGGSNTGELFF
TRBJ2-7 | - | - | TRBV5-1 | TGCGCCAGCAGCCCTATTGGGGGCAACGAGCAGTACTTC | CASSPIGGNEQYF
TRBJ1-1 | - | - | TRBV9 | TGTGCCAGCAGCGTAGCTTGGAGACAGGACACTGAAGCTTTCTTT | CASSVAWRQDTEAFF
TRBJ2-1 | - | TRBD1 | TRBV5-4 | TGTGCCAGCAGCTTGGGTGGACAGGGCCCTAACAATGAGCAGTTCTTC | CASSLGGQGPNNEQFF
TRBJ2-1 | - | - | TRBV29-1 | TGCAGCGTTGATGCAGCGGGCACCCTGGGCAATGAGCAGTTCTTC | CSVDAAGTLGNEQFF
TRBJ1-1 | - | - | TRBV5-4 | TGTGCCAGCAGCTTGGGGGGTAAGAACACTGAAGCTTTCTTT | CASSLGGKNTEAFF
TRBJ1-1 | - | - | TRBV18 | TGTGCCAGCTCACCCGAAGGACTTGGGGCTTTCTTT | CASSPEGLGAFF
TRBJ1-3 | - | - | TRBV18 | TGTGCCAGCTCCGCGGCCGGGCTAGTCGGAAACACCATATATTTT | CASSAAGLVGNTIYF
TRBJ2-7 | few | - | TRBV2 | TGTGCCAGCAGTGAAACCCCTAGCTCCAGAAGCTCCTACGAGCAGTACTTC | CASSETPSSRSSYEQYF
TRBJ2-7 | - | - | TRBV5-1 | TGCGCCAGCAGCGCACAGGGTTACGAGCAGTACTTC | CASSAQGYEQYF
TRBJ2-1 | - | - | TRBV6-1 | TGTGCCAGCACTGGTTACAATGAGCAGTTCTTC | CASTGYNEQFF
TRBJ2-3 | - | - | TRBV6-1 | TGTGCCAGCAGTGGCGGACCCCATGGTACGCAGTATTTT | CASSGGPHGTQYF
TRBJ2-7 | - | TRBD1 | TRBV6-5 | TGTGCCAGCAGTTTAAGCAGGGGGCCCCCATCCTACGAGCAGTACTTC | CASSLSRGPPSYEQYF
TRBJ2-1 | - | - | TRBV7-3 | TGTGCCAGCAGCAAAAGGCCCAGGGTTGAGCAGTTCTTC | CASSKRPRVEQFF
TRBJ2-5 | - | - | TRBV5-1 | TGCGCCAGCAGCTTGGGGTCAGCCCAAGAGACCCAGTACTTC | CASSLGSAQETQYF
TRBJ1-1 | - | TRBD1 | TRBV27 | TGTGCCAGTGAACCCTCAGGGGGCCCCCATTCCTGGAACACTGAAGCTTTCTTT | CASEPSGGPHSWNTEAFF
TRBJ2-2 | - | TRBD1 | TRBV7-3 | TGTGCCAGCAGCTTAACGTCAGGGGGCCTCTCCGGGGAGCTGTTTTTT | CASSLTSGGLSGELFF
TRBJ1-1 | - | - | TRBV27 | TGTGCCAGCAGATCCCTCCCCGGGGGCGAGATCACTGAAGCTTTCTTT | CASRSLPGGEITEAFF
TRBJ2-4 | once | TRBD1 | TRBV2 | TGTGCCAGCAGTGGAACCCGGGACAGGGTTACCAAAAACATTCAGTACTTC | CASSGTRDRVTKNIQYF
TRBJ2-1 | once | TRBD2 | TRBV4-1 | TGCGCCAGCAGCCCTACAACCCGGGGGGCCTACAATGAGCAGTTCTTC | CASSPTTRGAYNEQFF
TRBJ2-5 | once | - | TRBV5-1 | TGCGCCAGCAGGGACCAAGAGACCCAGTACTTC | CASRDQETQYF
TRBJ1-2 | - | - | TRBV6-5 | TGTGCCAGCAGTTACGCGGGCCAGGGCTATGGCTACACCTTC | CASSYAGQGYGYTF
TRBJ1-1 | - | - | TRBV16 | TGTGCCAGCAGCCAATCGGGGCCCTCGGCTTTCTTT | CASSQSGPSAFF
TRBJ2-7 | - | TRBD1 | TRBV11-3 | TGTGCCAGCAGCCGGGACAGGGACCGTCCGGGAGAGCAGTACTTC | CASSRDRDRPGEQYF
TRBJ2-1 | - | - | TRBV10-3 | TGTGCCACAGGGGGACTCTACAATGAGCAGTTCTTC | CATGGLYNEQFF
TRBJ2-3 | - | - | TRBV6-1 | TGTGCCAGCAGTGAGGTGGGGGCCCTCACAGATACGCAGTATTTT | CASSEVGALTDTQYF